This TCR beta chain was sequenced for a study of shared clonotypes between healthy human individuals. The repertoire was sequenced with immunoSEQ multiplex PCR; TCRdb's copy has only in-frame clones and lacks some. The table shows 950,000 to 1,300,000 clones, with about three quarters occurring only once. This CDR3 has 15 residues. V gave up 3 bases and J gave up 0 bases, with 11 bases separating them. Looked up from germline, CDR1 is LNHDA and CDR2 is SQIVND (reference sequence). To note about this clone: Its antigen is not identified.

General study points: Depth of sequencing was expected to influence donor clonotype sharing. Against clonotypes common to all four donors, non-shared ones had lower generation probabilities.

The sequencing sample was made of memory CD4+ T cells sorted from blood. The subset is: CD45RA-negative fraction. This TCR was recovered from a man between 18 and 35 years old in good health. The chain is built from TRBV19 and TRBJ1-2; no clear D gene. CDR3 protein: CASSMSERPNYGYTF. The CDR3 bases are TGTGCCAGTAGTATGAGCGAGAGACCTAACTATGGCTACACCTTC. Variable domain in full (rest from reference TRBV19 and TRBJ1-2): DGGITQSPKYLFRKEGQNVTLSCEQNLNHDAMYWYRQDPGQGLRLIYYSQIVNDFQKGDIAEGYSVSREKKESFPLTVTSAQKNPTAFYLCASSMSERPNYGYTFGSGTRLTVV.